This T cell receptor beta chain was captured by sequencing in a study of vaccination effects on CD4 cells after COVID-19. TCRdb's copy holds only in-frame clones and misses some; the assay was immunoSEQ multiplex PCR. Among tens of thousands of clones, roughly four fifths were seen once, and the ten largest hold roughly 2.7%. The count of this clone is one. Its antigen remains unidentified. The ends were cut back, 1 base at V and 7 bases at J, with 13 bases in the middle. Germline V gives CDR1 MNHEY, CDR2 SVGAGI. CDR3 length equals 14 residues. Ahead of sequencing, the ViraFEST assay grew antigen-specific CD4+ T cells using viral peptide pools. An approximately 10-day culture period preceded the isolation of CD4+ T cells. Vaccine recipients lacked prior SARS-CoV-2 infection and had negative nucleocapsid antibodies. Half the medium was replaced with IL-2 medium on days 3 and 7.

The V and J genes are TRBV6-5 and TRBJ2-5, with D tentatively TRBD2 (5 bases). The sequence was obtained from a human donor who received a COVID-19 vaccine. The sequenced sample was CD4+ T cells from PBMCs cultured with HCoV-229E spike peptides, obtained before COVID-19 vaccination. The CDR3 here is CASSYLRGFGTQYF. Written as DNA, the CDR3 is TGTGCCAGCAGTTACTTACGGGGTTTCGGGACCCAGTACTTC.